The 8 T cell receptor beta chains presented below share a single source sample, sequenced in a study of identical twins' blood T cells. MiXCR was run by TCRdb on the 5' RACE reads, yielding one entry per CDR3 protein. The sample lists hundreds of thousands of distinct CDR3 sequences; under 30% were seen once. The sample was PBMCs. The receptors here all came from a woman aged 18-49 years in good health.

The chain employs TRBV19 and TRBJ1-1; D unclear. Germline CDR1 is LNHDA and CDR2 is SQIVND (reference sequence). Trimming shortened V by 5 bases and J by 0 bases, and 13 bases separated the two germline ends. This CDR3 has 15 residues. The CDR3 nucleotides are TGTGCCAGTAGTTCGGGTAAGGGCCTGAACACTGAAGCTTTCTTT. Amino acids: CASSSGKGLNTEAFF.

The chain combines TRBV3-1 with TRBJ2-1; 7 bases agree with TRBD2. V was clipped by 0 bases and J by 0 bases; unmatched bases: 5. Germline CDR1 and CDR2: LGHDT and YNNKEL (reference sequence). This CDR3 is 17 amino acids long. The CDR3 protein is CASSQEVGGSSYNEQFF. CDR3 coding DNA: TGTGCCAGCAGCCAAGAGGTCGGCGGGAGCTCCTACAATGAGCAGTTCTTC.

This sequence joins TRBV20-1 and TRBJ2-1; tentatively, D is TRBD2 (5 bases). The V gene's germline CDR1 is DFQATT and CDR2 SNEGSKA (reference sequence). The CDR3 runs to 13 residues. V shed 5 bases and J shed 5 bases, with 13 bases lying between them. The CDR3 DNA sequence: TGCAGTGCTTCCTTCGGGGTCCACAATGAGCAGTTCTTC. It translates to CSASFGVHNEQFF.

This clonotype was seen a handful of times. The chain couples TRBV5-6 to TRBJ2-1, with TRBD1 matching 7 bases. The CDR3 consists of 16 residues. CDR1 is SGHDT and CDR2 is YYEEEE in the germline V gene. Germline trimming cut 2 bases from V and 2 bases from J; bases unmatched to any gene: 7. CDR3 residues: CASSFRRQGAYNEQFF. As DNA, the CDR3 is TGTGCCAGCAGCTTCCGGCGGCAGGGGGCCTACAATGAGCAGTTCTTC.

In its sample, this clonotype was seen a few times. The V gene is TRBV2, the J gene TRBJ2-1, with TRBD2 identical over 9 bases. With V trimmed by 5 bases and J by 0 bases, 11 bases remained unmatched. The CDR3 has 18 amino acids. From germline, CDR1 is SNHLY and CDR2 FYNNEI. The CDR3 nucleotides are TGTGCCAGCAGTATATCAAGCGGGGGGTCCTACTCCTACAATGAGCAGTTCTTC. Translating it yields CASSISSGGSYSYNEQFF.

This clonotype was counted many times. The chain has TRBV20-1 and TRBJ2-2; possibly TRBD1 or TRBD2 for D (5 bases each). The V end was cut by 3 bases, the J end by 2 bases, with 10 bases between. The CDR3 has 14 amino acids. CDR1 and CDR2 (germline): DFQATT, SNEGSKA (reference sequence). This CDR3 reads CSASQGTNTGELFF. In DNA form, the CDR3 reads TGCAGTGCTAGTCAAGGGACCAACACCGGGGAGCTGTTTTTT.

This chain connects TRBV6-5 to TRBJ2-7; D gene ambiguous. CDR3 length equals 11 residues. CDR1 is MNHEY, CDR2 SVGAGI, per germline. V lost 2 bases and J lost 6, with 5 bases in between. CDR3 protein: CASSYGREQYF. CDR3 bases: TGTGCCAGCAGTTACGGCCGCGAGCAGTACTTC.

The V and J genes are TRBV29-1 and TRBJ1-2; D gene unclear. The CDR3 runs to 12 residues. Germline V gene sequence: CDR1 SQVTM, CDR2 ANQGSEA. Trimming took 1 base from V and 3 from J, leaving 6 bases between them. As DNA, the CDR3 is TGCAGCGTTGAAGTACGAGACTATGGCTACACCTTC. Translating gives CSVEVRDYGYTF.